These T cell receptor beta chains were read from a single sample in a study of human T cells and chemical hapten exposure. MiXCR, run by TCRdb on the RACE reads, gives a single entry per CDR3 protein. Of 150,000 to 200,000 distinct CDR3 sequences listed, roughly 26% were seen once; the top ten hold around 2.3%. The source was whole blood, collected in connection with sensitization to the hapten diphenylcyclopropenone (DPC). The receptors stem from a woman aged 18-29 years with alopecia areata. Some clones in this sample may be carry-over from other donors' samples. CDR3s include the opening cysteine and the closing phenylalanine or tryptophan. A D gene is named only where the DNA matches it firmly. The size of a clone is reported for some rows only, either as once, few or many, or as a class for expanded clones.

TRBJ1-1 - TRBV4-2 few CASSQDVGLRGEAFF TGTGCCAGCAGCCAAGATGTAGGACTCCGGGGGGAAGCTTTCTTT
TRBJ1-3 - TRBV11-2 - CASSLRGSSGNTIYF TGTGCCAGCAGCTTACGGGGGTCCTCTGGAAACACCATATATTTT
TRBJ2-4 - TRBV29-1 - CSVGHWSKNIQYF TGCAGCGTTGGCCATTGGAGCAAAAACATTCAGTACTTC
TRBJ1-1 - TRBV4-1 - CASSQVVQDTEAFF TGCGCCAGCAGCCAAGTAGTACAGGACACTGAAGCTTTCTTT
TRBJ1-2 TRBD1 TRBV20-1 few CSASGGPGSDGYTF TGCAGTGCTTCAGGGGGGCCGGGCTCGGATGGCTACACCTTC
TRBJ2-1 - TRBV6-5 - CASTQNNEQFF TGTGCCAGCACCCAAAACAATGAGCAGTTCTTC
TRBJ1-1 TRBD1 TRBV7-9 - CASSPRTGVDTEAFF TGTGCCAGCAGCCCCCGGACAGGGGTCGACACTGAAGCTTTCTTT
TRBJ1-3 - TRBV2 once CASSLQRNTIYF TGTGCCAGCAGTCTACAAAGAAACACCATATATTTT
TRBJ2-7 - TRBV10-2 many CASSEGGSSYEQYF TGCGCCAGCAGTGAGGGTGGGAGCTCCTACGAGCAGTACTTC
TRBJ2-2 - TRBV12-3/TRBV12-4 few CASSTHGELFF TGTGCCAGCAGTACCCACGGGGAGCTGTTTTTT
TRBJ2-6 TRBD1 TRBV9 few CASSLLTGDRSGANVLTF TGTGCCAGCAGCTTATTGACAGGGGATCGCTCTGGGGCCAACGTCCTGACTTTC
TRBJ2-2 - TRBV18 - CASSPPSQAGELFF TGTGCCAGCTCACCACCGAGTCAAGCCGGGGAGCTGTTTTTT